The entry below gives a single TCR beta chain sequence along with its context. This specimen belongs to a study of PD-L1 blockade in urothelial cancer. From germline, CDR1 is MDHEN and CDR2 SYDVKM. CDR3 length: 12 amino acids. The junction had 1 base not matched to a gene; V was cut back by 6 bases and J by 4 bases. Assay used: immunoSEQ multiplex PCR; TCRdb lists only in-frame clones, some missing. This sample carries tens of thousands of clones, 81% of them seen once, and the ten largest clones take 2.5% to 3%. Sequenced here: PBMCs, sampled around atezolizumab (anti-PD-L1) treatment. The chain employs TRBV28 and TRBJ1-2, with 8 bases that match TRBD1. The sequence was obtained from a man in his 70s with urothelial cancer. The CDR3 region is CASSTGGYGYTF. CDR3 bases: TGTGCCAGCAGCACAGGGGGCTATGGCTACACCTTC.